These 13 T cell receptor beta chains originate from one sample sequenced in a study of OX40 agonist ivuxolimab in advanced cancers. Libraries were constructed by the immunoSEQ multiplex PCR assay. Here the immuneACCESS table is served through TCRdb, limited to in-frame sequences with V and J called. Missing clones are a known gap in these copies; in checked studies unresolved V genes cover under half, and the rest lacks a known reason. The sample records tens of thousands of clones, 85% to 95% of which are singletons. The top ten constitute approximately 0.69% of the sample. The sequenced sample was CD4+ or CD8+ T cells sorted from blood, obtained in a trial of the OX40 agonist ivuxolimab. The receptors here all came from an adult with an advanced solid tumor such as melanoma, head and neck, liver or kidney cancer.

This clone is classed as medium-sized. This chain connects TRBV19 to TRBJ1-1, with 8 bases matching TRBD1. The CDR3 runs 14 residues. Trimming cost V 5 bases and J 3 bases; bases outside gene matches: 5. Germline V gene data show CDR1 as LNHDA and CDR2 as SQIVND (reference sequence). The CDR3 loop reads CASSVGQGYTEAFF. CDR3 DNA: TGTGCCAGTAGTGTTGGACAGGGCTACACTGAAGCTTTCTTT.

This chain joins TRBV28 and TRBJ1-5; D not resolved. This CDR3 has 17 residues. Germline V CDR1 and CDR2: MDHEN, SYDVKM. Trimming took 2 bases from V and 2 from J, leaving 16 bases between them. The CDR3 sequence is CASSLSGASWRNQPQHF. The CDR3 nucleotides read TGTGCCAGCAGTTTAAGTGGCGCATCTTGGCGCAATCAGCCCCAGCATTTT.

This rearrangement joins TRBV28 to TRBJ2-7; 10 bases are a match to TRBD1. The trim removed 5 bases at V and 6 bases at J, leaving 10 bases unmatched. The CDR3 covers 15 residues. Germline CDR1 MDHEN, CDR2 SYDVKM. The CDR3 loop reads CASSPTDRGPIEQYF. The CDR3 region has the DNA TGTGCCAGCAGTCCGACAGACAGGGGGCCCATCGAGCAGTACTTC. Full variable domain (rest looked up from reference TRBV28 and TRBJ2-7): DVKVTQSSRYLVKRTGEKVFLECVQDMDHENMFWYRQDPGLGLRLIYFSYDVKMKEKGDIPEGYSVSREKKERFSLILESASTNQTSMYLCASSPTDRGPIEQYFGPGTRLTVT.

This clone appeared once. J is TRBJ1-1 and V is TRBV5-1; D may be TRBD1 (5 bases). The CDR3 runs to 16 residues. Germline V gene sequence: CDR1 SGHRS, CDR2 YFSETQ. Trimming removed 2 bases at V and 3 bases at J, with 17 bases between. The CDR3 loop reads CASSFTSGGGDTEAFF. CDR3 nucleotides: TGCGCCAGCAGCTTTACGTCCGGGGGTGGGGACACTGAAGCTTTCTTT.

The chain couples TRBV6-5 to TRBJ1-5; no clear D. Germline V gene data show CDR1 as MNHEY and CDR2 as SVGAGI. This CDR3 is 15 amino acids long. The V end was cut by 0 bases, the J end by 0 bases, with 6 bases between. CDR3 coding DNA: TGTGCCAGCAGTTACTCGAAGGGTAGCAATCAGCCCCAGCATTTT. Translated, it gives CASSYSKGSNQPQHF.

The genes are TRBV29-1 and TRBJ2-1, with TRBD2 matching 7 bases. This CDR3 region has 13 residues. Looked up from germline, CDR1 is SQVTM and CDR2 is ANQGSEA. The trim removed 4 bases at V and 7 bases at J, leaving 7 bases unmatched. CDR3 residues: CSVGEGPVNEQFF. The DNA of the CDR3 is TGCAGCGTTGGGGAGGGCCCTGTAAATGAGCAGTTCTTC.

V and J are TRBV5-6 and TRBJ2-3, with D perhaps matching TRBD2 (6 bases). The germline V gene has CDR1 SGHDT and CDR2 YYEEEE. V was cut by 4 bases and J by 7 bases, with 16 bases left in between. The CDR3 has 14 amino acids. CDR3 DNA: TGTGCCAGCAGCCTCGGGACTCTTCCTTATACGCAGTATTTT. Translating it yields CASSLGTLPYTQYF.

The chain couples TRBV7-9 to TRBJ2-3; 14 bases agree with TRBD2. Germline-derived CDR1 and CDR2 are SEHNR and FQNEAQ (reference sequence). J gave up 6 bases and V 8 bases, and 10 bases lay outside the gene matches. The CDR3 spans 16 residues. The CDR3 region has the DNA TGTGCCAGCGGATTGACTAGCGGGAGGGAGGTGGATACGCAGTATTTT. Protein: CASGLTSGREVDTQYF.

In DNA form, the CDR3 reads TGTGCCAGCAGTTACGAGGGACTCGGGAACACTGAAGCTTTCTTT. Translated: CASSYEGLGNTEAFF. The chain employs TRBV6-5 and TRBJ1-1; weak D call: TRBD1 (5 bases). V was pared by 2 bases and J by 1 base, with 11 bases between. Germline assignment: CDR1 MNHEY and CDR2 SVGAGI. This CDR3 comprises 15 residues.

This clone appeared a single time. The chain joins TRBV5-8 to TRBJ1-4; D not certain. The germline V and J ends were trimmed by 4 bases and 0 bases, with 7 bases remaining between them. There are 14 residues in the CDR3. The germline V gene encodes CDR1 SGHTS and CDR2 YDEGEE. Here the CDR3 DNA reads TGTGCCAGCAGCCCTTTTTCAACTAATGAAAAACTGTTTTTT. This encodes CASSPFSTNEKLFF. The complete variable domain, with remaining parts taken from reference TRBV5-8 and TRBJ1-4, reads EAGVTQSPTHLIKTRGQQATLRCSPISGHTSVYWYQQALGLGLQFLLWYDEGEERNRGNFPPRFSGRQFPNYSSELNVNALELEDSALYLCASSPFSTNEKLFFGSGTQLSVL.

The genes are TRBV9 and TRBJ2-3; the match to TRBD1 covers 8 bases. The CDR3 runs 16 residues. Germline CDR1 and CDR2: SGDLS and YYNGEE. The J segment lost 6 bases and the V segment lost 0 bases, leaving 9 bases of the junction unmatched. The CDR3 loop reads CASSVVPGGAGDTQYF. The CDR3 bases are TGTGCCAGCAGCGTAGTACCAGGGGGCGCAGGGGATACGCAGTATTTT.

Only one count was recorded for this clone. The CDR3 nucleotides read TGTGCCAGCAGTGAATATTTTTTGGCTAGCGGATACAATGAGCAGTTCTTC. Protein sequence: CASSEYFLASGYNEQFF. The chain links TRBV25-1 to TRBJ2-1; TRBD2 matches at 7 bases. Trimming cost V 0 bases and J 4 bases; bases outside gene matches: 9. The CDR3 is 17 residues long. Germline CDR1 and CDR2: MGHDK and SYGVNS.

This chain links TRBV11-2 with TRBJ2-3, with D unclear. CDR3 length equals 12 residues. Germline loops: CDR1 SGHAT, CDR2 FQNNGV. V was cut by 5 bases and J by 3 bases, with 6 bases left in between. CDR3 protein: CASSPATDTQYF. For the CDR3, the DNA is TGTGCCAGCAGCCCAGCGACAGATACGCAGTATTTT.